This passage covers 27 T cell receptor beta chains from one sample sequenced in a study of shared clonotypes between healthy human individuals. Clones were read by immunoSEQ multiplex PCR, and TCRdb kept only the in-frame ones, dropping some. Of 2 million to 3 million clones in the sample, roughly 93% were seen once. The sample comprised naive CD4+ T cells from PBMCs. Specified subset: CD45RA+ positively selected. The receptors shown here come from a man aged 18 to 30 in good health. Some clones in this sample may be carry-over from other donors' samples.

V and J are TRBV28 and TRBJ1-2; a possible D gene is TRBD1 (6 bases). The CDR3 contains 13 residues. V was trimmed by 6 bases and J by 1 base, leaving 9 bases between them. From germline, CDR1 is MDHEN and CDR2 SYDVKM. As DNA, the CDR3 is TGTGCCAGCAGGACAGGCATTAACTATGGCTACACCTTC. Translating gives CASRTGINYGYTF.

The rearrangement joins TRBV6-1 to TRBJ2-1; D is uncertain. V lost 8 bases and J 6 bases, leaving 14 bases between the germline ends. CDR1 and CDR2 from the germline V gene are MNHNS and SASEGT. The CDR3 covers 13 residues. CDR3 nucleotide sequence: TGTGCCAGCCATCCCGAGTGGGGCAATGAGCAGTTCTTC. It translates to CASHPEWGNEQFF.

Of note for this clone: This CDR3 is also generated by other DNA sequences in the sample. In nucleotides, the CDR3 is TGTGCCAGCTCACCACCGGGAGGATACGAGCAGTACTTC. Translating it yields CASSPPGGYEQYF. The J gene is TRBJ2-7, the V gene TRBV18, with a possible D match to TRBD2 (6 bases). CDR1 is KGHSH and CDR2 is LQKENI in the germline V gene. The CDR3 sequence is 13 residues long. The V end lost 0 bases, the J end lost 4 bases, and 7 bases lay between the germline ends.

This rearrangement joins TRBV4-2 to TRBJ2-3; TRBD2 might be the D (6 bases). Trimming shortened V by 3 bases and J by 5 bases, and 9 bases separated the two germline ends. This CDR3 contains 13 residues. From germline, CDR1 is LGHNA and CDR2 YNFKEQ. The CDR3 region has the DNA TGTGCCAGCAGCCAGGGACTTGTAGATACGCAGTATTTT. Translation gives CASSQGLVDTQYF.

J is TRBJ1-4 and V is TRBV2; D perhaps matches TRBD1 (6 bases). The V end lost 7 bases, the J end lost 0 bases, and 12 bases lay between the germline ends. The CDR3 has 15 residues. CDR1 SNHLY and CDR2 FYNNEI come from the germline V gene. In DNA, the CDR3 is TGTGCCAGCATAAGGTCAGGGGCAACTAATGAAAAACTGTTTTTT. Protein sequence: CASIRSGATNEKLFF.

The V and J genes are TRBV6-6 and TRBJ1-5; no reliable D call. Trimming took 7 bases from V and 0 from J, leaving 10 bases between them. Germline V gives CDR1 MNHNY, CDR2 SVGAGI (reference sequence). There are 14 residues in the CDR3. Here the CDR3 DNA reads TGTGCCAGCAAAGCGACACTTAGCAATCAGCCCCAGCATTTT. Translating it yields CASKATLSNQPQHF.

This chain joins TRBV6-6 and TRBJ1-5, with TRBD1 identical over 7 bases. The germline V gene encodes CDR1 MNHNY and CDR2 SVGAGI (reference sequence). The CDR3 has 14 residues. With V trimmed by 4 bases and J by 7 bases, 7 bases remained unmatched. CDR3 region: CASSSRTGGQPQHF. CDR3 DNA sequence: TGTGCCAGCAGTTCCAGGACAGGCGGACAGCCCCAGCATTTT.

The chain employs TRBV6-1 and TRBJ1-5, with no clear D. V was cut by 2 bases and J by 3 bases, with 23 bases left in between. Germline CDR1 MNHNS, CDR2 SASEGT. CDR3 length: 19 residues. The CDR3 loop is CASSELMVVGLFTNQPQHF. The CDR3 region has the DNA TGTGCCAGCAGTGAATTAATGGTGGTAGGGCTGTTCACCAATCAGCCCCAGCATTTT.

The rearrangement uses TRBV27 and TRBJ2-5; 10 nucleotides align to TRBD2. Trimming took 6 bases from V and 5 from J; bases not matched to a gene: 9. This CDR3 region has 15 residues. CDR1 and CDR2 (germline): MNHEY, SMNVEV (reference sequence). The CDR3 coding sequence is TGTGCCAGCAGCCCTAGCGGGAGCAGGCGCGAGACCCAGTACTTC. Protein: CASSPSGSRRETQYF.

This chain links TRBV7-3 with TRBJ2-5, with a tentative D call TRBD2 (7 bases). The CDR3 covers 15 residues. Trimming took 2 bases from V and 5 from J, leaving 15 bases between them. Germline values: CDR1 SGHTA, CDR2 FQGTGA. CDR3 sequence: CASSLVGGGMETQYF. CDR3 bases: TGTGCCAGCAGCTTAGTAGGGGGAGGGATGGAGACCCAGTACTTC.

The chain couples TRBV7-3 to TRBJ2-2; no firm D call. Trimming took 4 bases from V and 6 from J, leaving 3 bases between them. Per germline, CDR1 SGHTA and CDR2 FQGTGA. This CDR3 is 11 amino acids long. DNA for the CDR3: TGTGCCAGCAGCTCTTCCGGGGAGCTGTTTTTT. Amino acids: CASSSSGELFF. Complete variable domain (other parts from reference TRBV7-3 and TRBJ2-2): GAGVSQTPSNKVTEKGKYVELRCDPISGHTALYWYRQSLGQGPEFLIYFQGTGAADDSGLPNDRFFAVRPEGSVSTLKIQRTERGDSAVYLCASSSSGELFFGEGSRLTVL.

CDR3 DNA: TGTGCCAGCAGACTTGGGACAGGTTCCTACGAGCAGTACTTC. It is translated as CASRLGTGSYEQYF. V gene TRBV6-5 combines with J gene TRBJ2-7, with 8 bases fitting TRBD1. Trimming at V came to 6 bases and at J to 1 base, leaving 5 bases not matched to a gene. CDR1 and CDR2 from the germline V gene are MNHEY and SVGAGI. This CDR3 is 14 amino acids long.

This chain links TRBV5-1 with TRBJ2-1; D unresolved. Between the trimmed V and J ends, which lost 3 bases and 0 bases, there was a span of 22 bases. The CDR3 spans 19 residues. CDR1 is SGHRS and CDR2 is YFSETQ in the germline V gene. CDR3 region: CASSSFGGASGSSYNEQFF. The CDR3 DNA reads as TGCGCCAGCAGCTCGTTTGGCGGAGCTTCGGGCAGCTCCTACAATGAGCAGTTCTTC.

This clone has just one count. The V gene is TRBV6-6, the J gene TRBJ1-6, with no clear D. Germline CDR1 reads MNHNY; CDR2 reads SVGAGI (reference sequence). The CDR3 spans 15 residues. Trimming cost V 0 bases and J 4 bases, with 7 bases left between them. Here the CDR3 reads CASSYSAEYNSPLHF. The CDR3 coding sequence is TGTGCCAGCAGTTACTCTGCAGAGTATAATTCACCCCTCCACTTT.

The chain combines TRBV14 with TRBJ2-3; D remains ambiguous. The V gene's germline CDR1 is SGHDN and CDR2 FVKESK. V lost 4 bases to trimming and J lost 6 bases, with 8 bases between them. The CDR3 extends over 12 amino acids. DNA of the CDR3: TGTGCCAGCAGCCCGTCTGGCGATACGCAGTATTTT. Translation: CASSPSGDTQYF.

This clone was seen just once. This sequence joins TRBV5-4 and TRBJ2-1; D possibly matches TRBD1 or TRBD2 (5 bases each). The V end lost 0 bases, the J end lost 0 bases, and 10 bases lay between the germline ends. The CDR3 loop spans 16 amino acids. The germline gives CDR1 SGHNT, CDR2 YYREEE (reference sequence). The CDR3 DNA reads as TGTGCCAGCAGCTTGGGGGGACGGGGCTCCTACAATGAGCAGTTCTTC. Translated: CASSLGGRGSYNEQFF.

The gene calls are TRBV6-1 and TRBJ2-7; no clear D gene. The CDR3 consists of 14 residues. The germline gives CDR1 MNHNS, CDR2 SASEGT. V lost 2 bases to trimming and J lost 3 bases, with 11 bases between them. The CDR3: CASSERLPNYEQYF. CDR3 DNA: TGTGCCAGCAGTGAACGGTTGCCAAACTACGAGCAGTACTTC.

This sequence joins TRBV18 and TRBJ2-1; no clear D. The CDR3 contains 13 residues. Germline CDR1 reads KGHSH; CDR2 reads LQKENI. Trimming left V 3 bases short and J 5 bases short, with 8 bases between. The CDR3 region has the DNA TGTGCCAGCTCACCGATGACCGACAATGAGCAGTTCTTC. Its translation is CASSPMTDNEQFF.

The V gene is TRBV11-3, the J gene TRBJ2-3, with a weak D call TRBD1 (5 bases). The V end lost 2 bases, the J end lost 3 bases, and 9 bases lay between the germline ends. CDR3 size: 14 residues. Germline-derived CDR1 and CDR2 are SGHNT and YENEEA. CDR3 nucleotides: TGTGCCAGCAGCTTACAGGGTGAGACAGATACGCAGTATTTT. Amino acids: CASSLQGETDTQYF.

This chain uses TRBV10-2 with TRBJ2-7; D might be TRBD2 (5 bases). Germline CDR1 reads WSHSY; CDR2 reads SAAADI. V was shortened by 8 bases and J by 3 bases, with 14 bases between the two germline ends. The CDR3 is made up of 13 amino acids. CDR3 region: CASQPGNLYEQYF. For the CDR3, the DNA is TGCGCCAGCCAACCCGGGAACCTCTACGAGCAGTACTTC.

The V call is TRBV28, the J call TRBJ2-7, with D tentatively TRBD2 (6 bases). Germline values: CDR1 MDHEN, CDR2 SYDVKM. The CDR3 spans 14 residues. V lost 7 bases, J lost 7 bases, and 20 bases lay in between. CDR3 in DNA: TGTGCCAGCATTGGCGGGACTGGGACCGGTGAGCAGTACTTC. Protein sequence: CASIGGTGTGEQYF.

In regard to this clone: In the same sample, other DNA sequences code for this CDR3. The gene calls are TRBV9 and TRBJ1-2; D ambiguous. Trimming cost V 3 bases and J 4 bases, with 4 bases left between them. CDR1 and CDR2 from the germline V gene are SGDLS and YYNGEE. The CDR3 has 11 residues. The CDR3 coding sequence is TGTGCCAGCAGCGCCTCCTATGGCTACACCTTC. Amino acids: CASSASYGYTF.

V gene TRBV7-3 combines with J gene TRBJ2-5, with D possibly being TRBD2 (5 bases). The CDR3 extends over 14 amino acids. V lost 3 bases and J lost 4, with 12 bases in between. The germline V gene encodes CDR1 SGHTA and CDR2 FQGTGA. This CDR3 is CASSLAGDGETQYF. CDR3 bases: TGTGCCAGCAGCTTGGCCGGGGATGGAGAGACCCAGTACTTC.

This chain joins TRBV5-1 and TRBJ2-7, with TRBD1 matching over 7 bases. This CDR3 is 14 amino acids long. V was clipped by 5 bases and J by 2 bases; unmatched bases: 7. Germline V gene data show CDR1 as SGHRS and CDR2 as YFSETQ. DNA for the CDR3: TGCGCCAGCAGAATTACGGGACAGCCCTACGAGCAGTACTTC. Residues: CASRITGQPYEQYF.

As to this clone: The identical CDR3 is also encoded by other nucleotide sequences in the sample. The gene calls are TRBV6-6 and TRBJ2-1; D is ambiguous. V was clipped by 5 bases and J by 4 bases, with 3 bases between them. The V gene's germline CDR1 is MNHNY and CDR2 SVGAGI (reference sequence). CDR3 length: 11 amino acids. In DNA, the CDR3 is TGTGCCAGCAGTACTTACAATGAGCAGTTCTTC. Amino acid sequence: CASSTYNEQFF.

The CDR3 sequence: CAWSVWTSGRRSTGELFF. CDR3 coding DNA: TGTGCCTGGAGTGTCTGGACTAGCGGGAGGAGGAGCACCGGGGAGCTGTTTTTT. This chain uses TRBV30 with TRBJ2-2; TRBD2 matches at 14 bases. CDR3 length equals 18 residues. Germline V gene lookup returns CDR1 GTSNPN and CDR2 SVGIG (reference sequence). Trimming cost V 0 bases and J 4 bases; bases outside gene matches: 7.

In this sample, this clone turned up once. The rearrangement links TRBV7-2 to TRBJ2-7; 7 bases fit TRBD1. Germline V gene sequence: CDR1 SGHTA, CDR2 FQGNSA. The CDR3 extends over 14 amino acids. V trimming: 6 bases; J trimming: 2 bases; junction bases outside the gene matches: 7. The CDR3: CASSFDRAAYEQYF. The CDR3 DNA follows: TGTGCCAGCAGTTTCGACAGGGCCGCCTACGAGCAGTACTTC.